This T cell receptor beta chain appears in the sequencing data of a study of T-cell memory formation after mild COVID-19. Study summary: Across donors, TCR clusters were largely donor specific.

5'RACE, which relied on constant-segment primers, yielded TCR alpha and TCR beta cDNA libraries carrying sample barcodes and UMIs. TCRdb re-derived calls from the 5' RACE reads in MiXCR, one entry per CDR3 protein. The sample has some 290,000 distinct CDR3 sequences, roughly 16% seen once; the top ten hold roughly 24%. The V gene end was trimmed by 3 bases and the J gene end by 1 base; junction bases not matched to a gene: 2. Germline CDR1 is DFQATT and CDR2 is SNEGSKA (reference sequence). There are 14 residues in the CDR3. The receptor was isolated from a man aged 18 to 29 who had mild COVID-19 (a few samples of this study predate the infection). Cell type and time point are not known. Sequencing used PBMCs or a T cell subset sorted from them (not recorded which). The rearrangement links TRBV20-1 to TRBJ2-3; 9 bases map to TRBD2. CDR3 protein: CSARGLAGTDTQYF. The CDR3 coding sequence is TGCAGTGCTAGGGGACTAGCTGGCACAGATACGCAGTATTTT.